A single sample is the source of the 30 T cell receptor beta chains below, sequenced in a study of a mutant IDH1 vaccine in newly diagnosed glioma (dated by TCRdb to the early 2020s). The method behind the library was the immunoSEQ multiplex PCR assay. The table was pulled from immuneACCESS by TCRdb, which kept in-frame rearrangements only. Such tables lose some clones; where checked, under half of the loss comes from unresolved V genes, and the rest has no known cause. The sample contains over 95,000 clones, under 90% of them found a single time. 0.5% to 0.65% of the sample rests with the top ten. For these TCRs, the target antigens are not known. This specimen's time point label, interpreted: week 11, during vaccination. Each vaccine dose was 300 ug of a 20-mer mutant IDH1 peptide in Montanide, given subcutaneously with topical imiquimod. This specimen consisted of PBMCs, obtained from a glioma patient whose treatment included an IDH1 peptide vaccine. The receptors originated from a woman between 45 and 65 years old with glioma.

The chain combines TRBV9 with TRBJ2-2; tentatively, D is TRBD2 (6 bases). This CDR3 is 15 amino acids long. Deletions cut 1 base from V and 1 base from J, with 8 bases between. Germline V gene sequence: CDR1 SGDLS, CDR2 YYNGEE. CDR3 protein: CASSVRGMNTGELFF. In DNA, the CDR3 is TGTGCCAGCAGCGTACGGGGGATGAACACCGGGGAGCTGTTTTTT.

The V call is TRBV7-2, the J call TRBJ2-3, with D perhaps matching TRBD1 or TRBD2 (5 bases each). V was pared by 5 bases and J by 8 bases, with 17 bases between. CDR1 and CDR2 (germline): SGHTA, FQGNSA. This CDR3 has 14 amino acids. The CDR3 DNA reads as TGTGCCAGCAGCCCCCACCCTGGGGGACCTACGCAGTATTTT. This translates into CASSPHPGGPTQYF.

This clone has only one observation. V usage is TRBV29-1 and J usage is TRBJ2-5; tentatively, D is TRBD1 or TRBD2 (5 bases each). The length of the CDR3 is 14 residues. Trimming took off 6 bases at V and 2 bases at J, with 16 bases between the two ends. In germline, CDR1 is SQVTM, CDR2 ANQGSEA. Here the CDR3 DNA reads TGCAGCGTGGAAATTGAGGGGCGACAAGAGACCCAGTACTTC. Translating gives CSVEIEGRQETQYF.

The chain employs TRBV2 and TRBJ1-2; no firm D call. The CDR3 runs 14 residues. Trimming removed 3 bases at V and 4 bases at J, with 12 bases between. The germline V gene encodes CDR1 SNHLY and CDR2 FYNNEI. CDR3 in DNA: TGTGCCAGCAGTGAGGGGTCAGGCTTCTATGGCTACACCTTC. Amino acids: CASSEGSGFYGYTF. Full variable domain (outside the CDR3, taken from reference TRBV2 and TRBJ1-2): EPEVTQTPSHQVTQMGQEVILRCVPISNHLYFYWYRQILGQKVEFLVSFYNNEISEKSEIFDDQFSVERPDGSNFTLKIRSTKLEDSAMYFCASSEGSGFYGYTFGSGTRLTVV.

The sample holds one count of this clone. The CDR3 DNA reads as TGCAGCGTTGAAATCCCCGAGGATCATGAAAAACTGTTTTTT. It codes for CSVEIPEDHEKLFF. The V and J genes are TRBV29-1 and TRBJ1-4; D is unresolved. Germline V lookup: CDR1 SQVTM, CDR2 ANQGSEA. The V end lost 2 bases, the J end lost 6 bases, and 13 bases lay between the germline ends. The CDR3 totals 14 residues.

The genes are TRBV2 and TRBJ1-1; a weak D match, TRBD1 (6 bases). The germline V gene encodes CDR1 SNHLY and CDR2 FYNNEI. With 4 bases removed from V and 1 base from J, the gap between germline ends came to 13 bases. CDR3 length: 15 amino acids. The CDR3 loop is CASSGPGQQNTEAFF. As DNA, the CDR3 is TGTGCCAGCAGTGGACCGGGACAACAGAACACTGAAGCTTTCTTT. Combining the CDR3 with reference TRBV2 and TRBJ1-1 gives the whole variable domain EPEVTQTPSHQVTQMGQEVILRCVPISNHLYFYWYRQILGQKVEFLVSFYNNEISEKSEIFDDQFSVERPDGSNFTLKIRSTKLEDSAMYFCASSGPGQQNTEAFFGQGTRLTVV.

CDR3 in amino acids: CASSNRLRDLYSNQPQHF. In DNA, the CDR3 is TGTGCCAGCAGCAATCGACTTAGGGACCTATATAGCAATCAGCCCCAGCATTTT. J is TRBJ1-5 and V is TRBV21-1. TRBV21-1 is deemed a pseudogene. The CDR3 loop spans 18 amino acids.

The chain links TRBV4-1 to TRBJ1-5; D not resolved. The CDR3 extends over 15 amino acids. Trimming pared 3 bases from V and 2 bases from J, leaving 11 bases between. The germline gives CDR1 MGHRA, CDR2 YSYEKL. CDR3 nucleotide sequence: TGCGCCAGCAGCCAGGGGTCGCGGGGCAATCAGCCCCAGCATTTT. Its protein is CASSQGSRGNQPQHF.

This clone was recorded only once. The chain uses TRBV28 and TRBJ1-4; 7 nucleotides line up with TRBD1. CDR1 is MDHEN, CDR2 SYDVKM, per germline. The CDR3 is 15 residues long. J gave up 4 bases and V 4 bases, and 6 bases lay outside the gene matches. The CDR3 DNA reads as TGTGCCAGCAGTTCCCCGGGACAGCTTAATGAAAAACTGTTTTTT. Protein product: CASSSPGQLNEKLFF.

This rearrangement joins TRBV19 to TRBJ2-5, with TRBD2 matching 10 bases. This CDR3 comprises 16 residues. Per germline, CDR1 LNHDA and CDR2 SQIVND (reference sequence). With 2 bases clipped from V and 5 bases from J, the junction kept 8 bases outside the gene matches. CDR3 nucleotide sequence: TGTGCCAGTAGTATACTAGCGGGAGCCCGGTTGGAGACCCAGTACTTC. This sequence encodes CASSILAGARLETQYF.

The DNA for the CDR3 is TGTGCCAGTCGTAGCGGGAGGGCCACCGGGGAGCTGTTTTTT. This translates into CASRSGRATGELFF. The chain uses TRBV19 and TRBJ2-2, with TRBD2 identical over 11 bases. The ends lost 8 bases at V and 4 bases at J; junction bases unmatched: 3. CDR1 is LNHDA and CDR2 is SQIVND in the germline V gene (reference sequence). The CDR3 totals 14 residues. Filled out from reference TRBV19 and TRBJ2-2, the complete variable domain reads DGGITQSPKYLFRKEGQNVTLSCEQNLNHDAMYWYRQDPGQGLRLIYYSQIVNDFQKGDIAEGYSVSREKKESFPLTVTSAQKNPTAFYLCASRSGRATGELFFGEGSRLTVL.

This chain uses TRBV7-9 with TRBJ2-1, with 12 bases lining up with TRBD2. J lost 4 bases, V lost 1 base, and 5 bases had no gene match. The germline CDR1 and CDR2 sequences are SEHNR and FQNEAQ (reference sequence). The length of the CDR3 is 17 residues. The CDR3 reads CASSLGPLAGGYNEQFF. For the CDR3, the DNA is TGTGCCAGCAGCTTAGGCCCACTAGCGGGAGGTTACAATGAGCAGTTCTTC.

The V call is TRBV28, the J call TRBJ1-1; D perhaps matches TRBD1 (6 bases). The CDR3 is 14 residues long. The germline gives CDR1 MDHEN, CDR2 SYDVKM. V was cut by 3 bases and J by 6 bases, with 14 bases left in between. In nucleotides, the CDR3 is TGTGCCAGCAGTTTGGGGGCGAGTTCCTCTGAAGCTTTCTTT. Translating it yields CASSLGASSSEAFF.

In this sample, this clone turned up once. The V gene is TRBV30, the J gene TRBJ1-6; 9 bases fit TRBD1. Trimming cost V 1 base and J 10 bases; bases outside gene matches: 8. CDR3 length equals 15 residues. Germline CDR1 reads GTSNPN; CDR2 reads SVGIG (reference sequence). Written as DNA, the CDR3 is TGTGCCTGGAGTGGGGGACAGGGTGCTAGCTCACCCCTCCACTTT. It yields the protein CAWSGGQGASSPLHF.

In this sample, this clone turned up once. The chain links TRBV25-1 to TRBJ2-7; a weak D match, TRBD1 (6 bases). V lost 4 bases and J 2 bases, leaving 15 bases between the germline ends. CDR1 MGHDK and CDR2 SYGVNS come from the germline V gene. The CDR3 length is 15 residues. This CDR3 is CASSGIWGRPYEQYF. The CDR3 nucleotides read TGTGCCAGCAGTGGAATATGGGGGCGCCCCTACGAGCAGTACTTC.

This clone was recorded once. This chain links TRBV4-2 with TRBJ2-7; D remains unclear. This CDR3 spans 15 amino acids. V was cut by 4 bases and J by 6 bases, with 19 bases left in between. Per germline, CDR1 LGHNA and CDR2 YNFKEQ. The chain's CDR3 is CASSPQTRARFEQYF. Here the CDR3 DNA reads TGTGCCAGCAGCCCACAGACTCGCGCCCGTTTCGAGCAGTACTTC.

This chain links TRBV6-5 with TRBJ1-2, with 8 bases identical to TRBD1. The CDR3 is 12 amino acids. V lost 7 bases, J lost 8 bases, and 6 bases stayed unmatched. Looked up from germline, CDR1 is MNHEY and CDR2 is SVGAGI. CDR3 loop: CASTLTGVGYTF. For the CDR3, the DNA is TGTGCCAGCACTCTGACAGGGGTCGGCTACACCTTC.

This chain uses TRBV5-6 with TRBJ1-4, with TRBD1 matching over 7 bases. The CDR3 runs 16 residues. Germline CDR1 SGHDT, CDR2 YYEEEE. After removal of 3 bases from V and 7 bases from J, the junction contained 12 bases not matched to a gene. CDR3 in DNA: TGTGCCAGCAGCTCGTCACCTACAGGGGATCGTGAAAAACTGTTTTTT. Translation gives CASSSSPTGDREKLFF.

The rearrangement uses TRBV30 and TRBJ2-6; 13 bases line up with TRBD2. Trimming removed 6 bases from V and 0 bases from J; junction bases left unmatched: 11. In germline, CDR1 is GTSNPN, CDR2 SVGIG (reference sequence). This CDR3 contains 19 residues. For the CDR3, the DNA is TGTGCCTGCAGGGGGCGACTAGCGGGAGGTCTCTCTGGGGCCAACGTCCTGACTTTC. Its translation: CACRGRLAGGLSGANVLTF. The full variable domain, with the rest looked up from reference TRBV30 and TRBJ2-6, is SQTIHQWPATLVQPVGSPLSLECTVEGTSNPNLYWYRQAAGRGLQLLFYSVGIGQISSEVPQNLSASRPQDRQFILSSKKLLLSDSGFYLCACRGRLAGGLSGANVLTFGAGSRLTVL.

The chain recombines TRBV7-9 with TRBJ2-5, with D hard to call. V was trimmed by 5 bases and J by 5 bases, leaving 12 bases between them. Germline CDR1 is SEHNR and CDR2 is FQNEAQ (reference sequence). The CDR3 has 13 amino acids. CDR3 sequence (DNA): TGTGCCAGCAGCCACCCGGCGTGGGAGACCCAGTACTTC. This gives the protein CASSHPAWETQYF.

The chain uses TRBV2 and TRBJ2-3; 8 bases are shared with TRBD2. Germline V gives CDR1 SNHLY, CDR2 FYNNEI. There are 17 residues in the CDR3. The V and J ends lost 6 bases and 1 base, in that order; junction bases with no gene match: 12. The CDR3 nucleotides read TGTGCCAGCAGCGCCCCTAGTGGTAGCGGGGGCACAGATACGCAGTATTTT. Amino acids: CASSAPSGSGGTDTQYF. The variable domain in full, with the rest retrieved from reference TRBV2 and TRBJ2-3, is EPEVTQTPSHQVTQMGQEVILRCVPISNHLYFYWYRQILGQKVEFLVSFYNNEISEKSEIFDDQFSVERPDGSNFTLKIRSTKLEDSAMYFCASSAPSGSGGTDTQYFGPGTRLTVL.

V is TRBV19 and J is TRBJ2-3, with D perhaps matching TRBD1 or TRBD2 (6 bases each). V was shortened by 4 bases and J by 5 bases, with 28 bases between the two germline ends. This CDR3 is built from 19 residues. CDR1 is LNHDA and CDR2 is SQIVND in the germline V gene (reference sequence). As DNA, the CDR3 is TGTGCCAGTAGTAAGGGGGGCCCCCTTGGCAGGGAGCGTGGAGATACGCAGTATTTT. Translation gives CASSKGGPLGRERGDTQYF.

The chain's CDR3 is CASSSVVDSSTDTQYF. For the CDR3, the DNA is TGTGCCAGCAGCTCAGTGGTGGACTCAAGCACAGATACGCAGTATTTT. V and J are TRBV7-9 and TRBJ2-3; D is possibly TRBD2 (5 bases). Trimming cost V 4 bases and J 0 bases, with 14 bases left between them. Germline CDR1 and CDR2: SEHNR and FQNEAQ (reference sequence). The CDR3 contains 16 residues.

V and J are TRBV6-6 and TRBJ1-1; perhaps TRBD1 as D (6 bases). This CDR3 comprises 15 residues. Germline loops: CDR1 MNHNY, CDR2 SVGAGI (reference sequence). V lost 5 bases to trimming and J lost 1 base, with 14 bases between them. CDR3 bases: TGTGCCAGCAGTGGCGGGGGGGGCAGGAACACTGAAGCTTTCTTT. Encoded protein: CASSGGGGRNTEAFF.

CDR3 sequence reads: CASSFTVFLGGFNQPQHF. The CDR3 DNA is TGTGCCAGCAGCTTTACGGTCTTCCTCGGGGGGTTTAATCAGCCCCAGCATTTT. The chain carries TRBV11-1 and TRBJ1-5, with D perhaps matching TRBD1 (5 bases). Germline values: CDR1 SGHAT, CDR2 FQDESV (reference sequence). The germline V and J ends were trimmed by 3 bases and 4 bases, with 22 bases remaining between them. CDR3 size: 18 residues.

The V gene is TRBV19, the J gene TRBJ1-2; weak D call: TRBD1 (6 bases). The germline V gene has CDR1 LNHDA and CDR2 SQIVND (reference sequence). The CDR3 extends over 14 amino acids. Trimming left V 5 bases short and J 5 bases short, with 15 bases between. The CDR3 coding sequence is TGTGCCAGTAGTCAGACAGGACAAGGATATGGCTACACCTTC. Its translation: CASSQTGQGYGYTF.

This chain connects TRBV10-2 to TRBJ2-7, with 8 bases fitting TRBD2. Looked up from germline, CDR1 is WSHSY and CDR2 is SAAADI. The CDR3 sequence is 13 residues long. Trimming at V came to 2 bases and at J to 3 bases, leaving 0 bases not matched to a gene. This CDR3 reads CASSEGTSYEQYF. The CDR3, as DNA: TGCGCCAGCAGTGAGGGGACTAGCTACGAGCAGTACTTC.

The chain employs TRBV5-5 and TRBJ2-3; D may be TRBD1 or TRBD2 (6 bases each). CDR1 and CDR2 (germline): SGHKS, YYEKEE (reference sequence). The CDR3 extends over 14 amino acids. The V and J ends lost 4 bases and 1 base respectively, with 10 bases between them. The CDR3 nucleotides read TGTGCCAGCAGCCCGAGGGGGGGCACAGATACGCAGTATTTT. This codes for CASSPRGGTDTQYF.

The chain links TRBV4-1 to TRBJ2-5, with a possible D match to TRBD2 (6 bases). V lost 7 bases, J lost 4 bases, and 13 bases lay in between. The CDR3 is made up of 13 amino acids. The germline gives CDR1 MGHRA, CDR2 YSYEKL. CDR3 protein: CASTRLVGETQYF. In DNA, the CDR3 is TGCGCCAGCACTCGACTAGTAGGAGAGACCCAGTACTTC.

This rearrangement joins TRBV30 to TRBJ1-2; 7 positions match TRBD1. The V gene end was trimmed by 3 bases and the J gene end by 8 bases; junction bases not matched to a gene: 12. The CDR3 has 14 residues. The V gene's germline CDR1 is GTSNPN and CDR2 SVGIG (reference sequence). DNA for the CDR3: TGTGCCTGGAGCCCCCGGGACAGTAAAGCGGGCTACACCTTC. Translation gives CAWSPRDSKAGYTF.